A selection of T cell receptor beta chains follows, all from one sample in a study of identical twins. MiXCR, applied by TCRdb to the 5' RACE reads, yields one record per CDR3 protein. The profile shows some 1,600,000 distinct CDR3 sequences, about 30% of them singletons. Sequenced material: cord blood. These receptors were taken from a newborn girl in good health. Both conserved end residues are part of each CDR3. A D gene is named only where the DNA matches it firmly. For some rows the clone size is stated as once, few or many, or as a class when expanded; others skip it.

V gene: TRBV20-1
clone size: NA
D gene: NA
J gene: TRBJ1-2
CDR3 DNA: TGCAGTGCTAGGGGGACCCTTAACTATGGCTACACCTTC
CDR3 protein: CSARGTLNYGYTF

V gene: TRBV4-2
clone size: NA
D gene: NA
J gene: TRBJ2-7
CDR3 DNA: TGTGCCAGCAGCCAAGCTCAGGTTTACGAGCAGTACTTC
CDR3 protein: CASSQAQVYEQYF

V gene: TRBV20-1
clone size: NA
D gene: TRBD1
J gene: TRBJ2-1
CDR3 DNA: TGCAGTGCTACAGGGGGCGATCACAATGAGCAGTTCTTC
CDR3 protein: CSATGGDHNEQFF

V gene: TRBV20-1
clone size: NA
D gene: TRBD2
J gene: TRBJ2-1
CDR3 DNA: TGCAGTGCTAGGCACTATCTGACTAGCGGGGGCCTCAATGAGCAGTTCTTC
CDR3 protein: CSARHYLTSGGLNEQFF

V gene: TRBV5-1
clone size: NA
D gene: NA
J gene: TRBJ2-7
CDR3 DNA: TGCGCCAGCAGCTTGGCCTCTTTCAATGAGCAGTACTTC
CDR3 protein: CASSLASFNEQYF

V gene: TRBV29-1
clone size: NA
D gene: NA
J gene: TRBJ2-7
CDR3 DNA: TGCAGCGTTGAAGCCTCGACAGGATTTAACAATGAGCAGTACTTC
CDR3 protein: CSVEASTGFNNEQYF

V gene: TRBV2
clone size: few
D gene: NA
J gene: TRBJ2-4
CDR3 DNA: TGTGCCAGCAGTGAGGGCAGAGCGATTCAGTACTTC
CDR3 protein: CASSEGRAIQYF

V gene: TRBV28
clone size: many
D gene: TRBD1
J gene: TRBJ2-7
CDR3 DNA: TGTGCCAGCAGTTTGGCTGGGACAGGTTACCACGAGCAGTACTTC
CDR3 protein: CASSLAGTGYHEQYF

V gene: TRBV9
clone size: NA
D gene: NA
J gene: TRBJ2-2
CDR3 DNA: TGTGCCAGCAGCGTGTCAGGAGAATTAAGTCTCGGGGAGCTGTTTTTT
CDR3 protein: CASSVSGELSLGELFF

V gene: TRBV21-1
clone size: few
D gene: NA
J gene: TRBJ2-2
CDR3 DNA: TGTGCCAGCAGCAAAGAAGTTAAGCGGGAGGAGGGGGTCGGGGAGCTGTTTTTT
CDR3 protein: CASSKEVKREEGVGELFF

V gene: TRBV5-1
clone size: NA
D gene: NA
J gene: TRBJ1-4
CDR3 DNA: TGCGCCAGCAGTCGGCAGGGCAAGGGATTTGAGGAAAAACTGTTTTTT
CDR3 protein: CASSRQGKGFEEKLFF

V gene: TRBV2
clone size: NA
D gene: TRBD2
J gene: TRBJ2-7
CDR3 DNA: TGTGCCGGCAGTGGTGGTAGCGGGAGGGCCTACAATGAGCAGTACTTC
CDR3 protein: CAGSGGSGRAYNEQYF

V gene: TRBV20-1
clone size: NA
D gene: TRBD2
J gene: TRBJ2-3
CDR3 DNA: TGCAGTGCTAGACGACACGGGGGGGCCTTAACAGATACGCAGTATTTT
CDR3 protein: CSARRHGGALTDTQYF

V gene: TRBV5-5
clone size: NA
D gene: TRBD2
J gene: TRBJ2-3
CDR3 DNA: TGTGCCAGCAGCTCGGACAGGGGACTAGCGGGGGCTACTACAGATACGCAGTATTTT
CDR3 protein: CASSSDRGLAGATTDTQYF

V gene: TRBV7-2
clone size: NA
D gene: TRBD2
J gene: TRBJ2-1
CDR3 DNA: TGTGCCAGCAGCTTAGCCCTAGCGGTCCTACAAGTGAATGAGCCGTTCTTC
CDR3 protein: CASSLALAVLQVNEPFF

V gene: TRBV20-1
clone size: NA
D gene: NA
J gene: TRBJ2-7
CDR3 DNA: TGCAGTGCTAGAGTGCCTATAGGCTATGAGCAGTACTTC
CDR3 protein: CSARVPIGYEQYF

V gene: TRBV25-1
clone size: few
D gene: TRBD2
J gene: TRBJ2-1
CDR3 DNA: TGTGCCAGCAGTGGTATAGCGGGAGTGTACAATGAGCAGTTCTTC
CDR3 protein: CASSGIAGVYNEQFF

V gene: TRBV7-9
clone size: NA
D gene: NA
J gene: TRBJ1-2
CDR3 DNA: TGTGCCAGCAGCTTATCGGAAAGCTTAAGTGTCTATGGCTACACCTTC
CDR3 protein: CASSLSESLSVYGYTF

V gene: TRBV19
clone size: NA
D gene: TRBD1
J gene: TRBJ1-2
CDR3 DNA: TGTGCCACCACCATGCGAGGACAGGGAAGAGACTATGGCTACACCTTC
CDR3 protein: CATTMRGQGRDYGYTF

V gene: TRBV7-2
clone size: few
D gene: NA
J gene: TRBJ1-1
CDR3 DNA: TGTGCCAGCAGCGCTAAACTGGAAGCTTTCTTT
CDR3 protein: CASSAKLEAFF

V gene: TRBV6-5
clone size: NA
D gene: TRBD2
J gene: TRBJ2-3
CDR3 DNA: TGTGCCAGCAGTTACATTACTAGCGGGAGCGGTAAAGATACGCAGTATTTT
CDR3 protein: CASSYITSGSGKDTQYF

V gene: TRBV7-9
clone size: few
D gene: NA
J gene: TRBJ2-1
CDR3 DNA: TGTGCCAGCAGCTTAGCCATCTCGGGACGGAGCTCCTACAATGAGCAGTTCTTC
CDR3 protein: CASSLAISGRSSYNEQFF